These 28 T cell receptor beta chains share one sample of origin, sequenced in a study of prognosis after radiotherapy for stage I lung cancer. With two-round multiplex PCR, TCR beta CDR3 sequences were amplified from genomic DNA. Initially, in first-round PCR, primers specific to each TRBV and TRBJ gene were used. Each CDR3 protein gets one entry after TCRdb re-called the multiplex PCR reads with MiXCR. Of some 14,000 distinct CDR3 sequences listed, about 37% were seen once; the top ten hold around two fifths. The source was PBMCs, collected before or after stereotactic body radiation therapy (not recorded which). Source of these receptors: a donor aged 50 or older with non-small cell lung cancer.

This clonotype was seen at least ten times. CDR3 protein: CASSFSLRLRGQRTYTDTQYF. In DNA form, the CDR3 reads TGTGCCAGCAGCTTTTCATTGCGGCTCCGTGGGCAGCGTACGTACACAGATACGCAGTATTTT. J is TRBJ2-3 and V is TRBV7-9; D is unclear. Trimming cost V 3 bases and J 2 bases, with 30 bases left between them. Germline V CDR1 and CDR2: SEHNR, FQNEAQ (reference sequence). The CDR3 consists of 21 residues.

On this clonotype: This could be a read error, since a much larger clone is one nucleotide away. This rearrangement joins TRBV3-1 to TRBJ2-5; TRBD2 agrees at 12 bases. This CDR3 spans 17 amino acids. Germline lookup yields CDR1 LGHDT and CDR2 YNNKEL (reference sequence). This chain's CDR3 is CASSQVGLAGGLETLYF. In DNA form, the CDR3 reads TGTGCCAGCAGCCAAGTTGGGCTAGCGGGAGGGTTAGAGACCCTGTACTTC.

This clonotype occurred many times. V and J are TRBV5-5 and TRBJ1-4; weak D call: TRBD1 (5 bases). The germline gives CDR1 SGHKS, CDR2 YYEKEE (reference sequence). Trimming shortened V by 4 bases and J by 3 bases, and 19 bases separated the two germline ends. There are 17 residues in the CDR3. The CDR3 DNA follows: TGTGCCAGCAGCCGCCTACAGGTTGCGGGGGCTAATGAAAAACTGTTTTTT. Protein: CASSRLQVAGANEKLFF. Using reference TRBV5-5 and TRBJ1-4 for the parts outside the CDR3, the full variable domain is DAGVTQSPTHLIKTRGQQVTLRCSPISGHKSVSWYQQVLGQGPQFIFQYYEKEERGRGNFPDRFSARQFPNYSSELNVNALLLGDSALYLCASSRLQVAGANEKLFFGSGTQLSVL.

This clonotype was recorded at least ten times. The chain's CDR3 is CASSYWVNTEAFF. For the CDR3, the DNA is TGTGCCAGCAGTTACTGGGTGAACACTGAAGCTTTCTTT. The rearrangement uses TRBV6-5 and TRBJ1-1; D call uncertain. In germline, CDR1 is MNHEY, CDR2 SVGAGI. Trimming took 1 base from V and 0 from J, leaving 3 bases between them. The CDR3 contains 13 residues.

To note about this clonotype: Given a far larger clone just one base away, this is likely a sequencing read error. This chain joins TRBV6-1 and TRBJ2-2; D uncertain. The length of the CDR3 is 11 residues. Germline V gives CDR1 MNHNS, CDR2 SASEGT. Trimming took off 8 bases at V and 5 bases at J, with 6 bases between the two ends. CDR3 nucleotide sequence: TGTGCCAGCGGGGAAACCGGGGAGCTGTTTTTT. It specifies CASGETGELFF.

This clonotype was found many times. V and J are TRBV5-1 and TRBJ2-6; D gene unclear. The germline V and J ends were trimmed by 4 bases and 2 bases, with 13 bases remaining between them. Germline V gene lookup returns CDR1 SGHRS and CDR2 YFSETQ. The CDR3 spans 16 residues. The CDR3 spells CASSVFSGAGANVLTF. The DNA for the CDR3 is TGCGCCAGCAGCGTCTTTTCTGGTGCTGGGGCCAACGTCCTGACTTTC.

Worth noting for this clonotype: One end of the junction varies from germline; a read error may be responsible. The chain is built from TRBV6-1 and TRBJ1-1; D not resolved. Germline V gene lookup returns CDR1 MNHNS and CDR2 SASEGT. CDR3 length equals 12 residues. CDR3 protein: CDSTAPGGSGLF. Written as DNA, the CDR3 is TGTGACAGCACCGCCCCTGGCGGTAGTGGCTTATTT.

This clonotype has just one count. The junction departs from the called germline gene at one end, perhaps through a read error. The V and J genes are TRBV2 and TRBJ2-7; D may be TRBD1 or TRBD2 (5 bases each). CDR3 length: 14 residues. CDR1 SNHLY and CDR2 FYNNEI come from the germline V gene. CDR3 nucleotide sequence: TGTGACAGCAGGTTAGAGGGGAGCTCCTACGAGCAGTACTTC. Its protein is CDSRLEGSSYEQYF.

At least ten counts were recorded for this clonotype. The chain carries TRBV3-1 and TRBJ1-5; TRBD1 aligns across 7 bases. V was clipped by 5 bases and J by 6 bases; unmatched bases: 10. The CDR3 totals 15 residues. The germline V gene encodes CDR1 LGHDT and CDR2 YNNKEL (reference sequence). For the CDR3, the DNA is TGTGCCAGCAGCGCGCATAAGGGGGCAGGTCAGCCCCAGCATTTT. Translating it yields CASSAHKGAGQPQHF. The whole variable domain, remainder taken from reference TRBV3-1 and TRBJ1-5, is DTAVSQTPKYLVTQMGNDKSIKCEQNLGHDTMYWYKQDSKKFLKIMFSYNNKELIINETVPNRFSPKSPDKAHLNLHINSLELGDSAVYFCASSAHKGAGQPQHFGDGTRLSIL.

The chain carries TRBV7-2 and TRBJ2-7; a possible D gene is TRBD2 (6 bases). CDR1 is SGHTA and CDR2 is FQGNSA in the germline V gene. The length of the CDR3 is 14 residues. The V and J ends lost 0 bases and 2 bases respectively, with 8 bases between them. CDR3 nucleotides: TGTGCCAGCAGCTTAGCTCGCGGGACCTACGAGCAGTACTTC. Amino acids: CASSLARGTYEQYF.

The CDR3 reads CASSDPRVEGLGEKLFF. The CDR3 nucleotides read TGTGCCAGCAGTGACCCAAGGGTGGAAGGCCTCGGGGAAAAACTGTTTTTT. The chain is built from TRBV6-4 and TRBJ1-4; the D is unclear. The CDR3 consists of 17 residues. The V end lost 2 bases, the J end lost 8 bases, and 21 bases lay between the germline ends. Germline loops: CDR1 MRHNA, CDR2 SNTAGT.

A note on this clonotype: The junction differs from germline at one of its ends, possibly a read error. The chain joins TRBV5-4 to TRBJ1-1, with D maybe TRBD1 (5 bases). The germline CDR1 and CDR2 sequences are SGHNT and YYREEE (reference sequence). The CDR3 is 14 residues long. The CDR3 DNA reads as TGTGCAAGCAGCTGCGGGCAGGGTGACACTGAAGCTTTCTTT. Amino acids: CASSCGQGDTEAFF.

In the case of this clonotype: A much larger clonotype is one base distant, so this may be a read error. The gene calls are TRBV6-1 and TRBJ1-1; perhaps TRBD1 as D (5 bases). V lost 7 bases and J lost 3, with 15 bases in between. The germline V gene encodes CDR1 MNHNS and CDR2 SASEGT. This CDR3 is built from 14 residues. CDR3 sequence reads: CASNTGGEYTEAFF. CDR3 sequence (DNA): TGTGCCAGCAACACCGGAGGGGAGTACACTGAAGCTTTCTTT.

There are many counts of this clonotype. CDR3 sequence reads: CASSTDSPILSNQPQHF. The CDR3 coding sequence is TGTGCCAGTAGTACGGACAGCCCGATACTTAGCAATCAGCCCCAGCATTTT. This rearrangement joins TRBV19 to TRBJ1-5; possibly TRBD1 for D (6 bases). The CDR3 contains 17 residues. The V end was cut by 4 bases, the J end by 0 bases, with 16 bases between. The germline V gene has CDR1 LNHDA and CDR2 SQIVND (reference sequence). Complete variable domain (other parts from reference TRBV19 and TRBJ1-5): DGGITQSPKYLFRKEGQNVTLSCEQNLNHDAMYWYRQDPGQGLRLIYYSQIVNDFQKGDIAEGYSVSREKKESFPLTVTSAQKNPTAFYLCASSTDSPILSNQPQHFGDGTRLSIL.

The sample holds many counts of this clonotype. V usage is TRBV4-2 and J usage is TRBJ2-5, with TRBD1 matching over 7 bases. The CDR3 length is 15 residues. V lost 3 bases, J lost 5 bases, and 9 bases stayed unmatched. Germline V CDR1 and CDR2: LGHNA, YNFKEQ. The CDR3 here is CASSHAQGIQETQYF. CDR3 coding DNA: TGTGCCAGCAGCCACGCACAGGGGATCCAGGAGACCCAGTACTTC.

A remark on this clonotype: One junction end disagrees with the germline gene, perhaps due to a read error. The CDR3: CASSKQGYTGEPFF. In DNA, the CDR3 is TGTGCCAGTAGTAAACAGGGGTACACAGGGGAGCCGTTTTTT. This chain links TRBV19 with TRBJ2-2, with TRBD1 matching over 7 bases. This CDR3 region has 14 residues. CDR1 is LNHDA, CDR2 SQIVND, per germline (reference sequence).

Regarding this clonotype: An end of the junction differs from the germline gene, which may be a read error. CDR3 DNA: TGTGCCACCAGAAGAGATCTTTTCAGGGGGGCAGGGATTGAAGCTTTCTTT. It yields the protein CATRRDLFRGAGIEAFF. This chain uses TRBV15 with TRBJ1-1, with 7 bases fitting TRBD1. The CDR3 consists of 17 residues. Looked up from germline, CDR1 is LNHNV and CDR2 is YYDKDF (reference sequence).

This clonotype counts as medium-sized (0.01 to 0.1%). The rearrangement uses TRBV9 and TRBJ1-6; D ambiguous. The germline V gene encodes CDR1 SGDLS and CDR2 YYNGEE. V shed 1 base and J shed 5 bases, with 7 bases lying between them. CDR3 length equals 14 residues. The CDR3 DNA follows: TGTGCCAGCAGCGTATTACGTAATAATTCACCCCTCCACTTT. Amino acid sequence: CASSVLRNNSPLHF. The full variable domain, with the rest looked up from reference TRBV9 and TRBJ1-6, is DSGVTQTPKHLITATGQRVTLRCSPRSGDLSVYWYQQSLDQGLQFLIQYYNGEERAKGNILERFSAQQFPDLHSELNLSSLELGDSALYFCASSVLRNNSPLHFGNGTRLTVT.

As regards this clonotype: One end of the junction varies from germline; a read error may be responsible. The chain couples TRBV6-2 or TRBV6-3 to TRBJ2-1, with D possibly TRBD2 on 5 matching bases. Germline CDR1 is MNHEY and CDR2 is SVGEGT. This CDR3 region has 16 residues. The CDR3 DNA is TGTGCCAGCAGAAACGGCAGTGGGCACGACTACAATGATCAGTTCTTC. Protein: CASRNGSGHDYNDQFF.

This clonotype was seen many times. The chain uses TRBV5-1 and TRBJ2-5; tentatively, D is TRBD1 or TRBD2 (5 bases each). Germline lookup yields CDR1 SGHRS and CDR2 YFSETQ. Trimming stripped 6 bases from V and 5 bases from J, with 20 bases between. The CDR3 runs to 15 residues. The CDR3 here is CASTPPGGAGETQYF. The CDR3 DNA reads as TGCGCCAGCACCCCCCCTGGGGGAGCAGGGGAGACCCAGTACTTC.

Sample share makes this clonotype medium-sized. The genes are TRBV5-8 and TRBJ2-3, with D perhaps matching TRBD1 or TRBD2 (5 bases each). The CDR3 length is 15 residues. Trimming shortened V by 1 base and J by 1 base, and 10 bases separated the two germline ends. The germline CDR1 and CDR2 sequences are SGHTS and YDEGEE. CDR3 bases: TGTGCCAGCAGCTTGTATGGGGGAGGCACAGATACGCAGTATTTT. Protein: CASSLYGGGTDTQYF. Using reference TRBV5-8 and TRBJ2-3 for the parts outside the CDR3, the full variable domain is EAGVTQSPTHLIKTRGQQATLRCSPISGHTSVYWYQQALGLGLQFLLWYDEGEERNRGNFPPRFSGRQFPNYSSELNVNALELEDSALYLCASSLYGGGTDTQYFGPGTRLTVL.

Remarks on this clonotype: This is likely an artifact of a read error, given a far larger clone one base away. The chain recombines TRBV6-2 or TRBV6-3 with TRBJ2-3, with 12 bases fitting TRBD2. Germline V gene lookup returns CDR1 MNHEY and CDR2 SVGEGT. Trimming removed 9 bases from V and 1 base from J; junction bases left unmatched: 8. This CDR3 has 16 residues. The CDR3 sequence: CARSDSSGGGTDTQYF. CDR3 nucleotides: TGTGCCAGGAGTGACTCTAGCGGGGGGGGCACAGATACGCAGTATTTT.

This clonotype was recorded many times. The chain links TRBV19 to TRBJ2-3, with no clear D. From germline, CDR1 is LNHDA and CDR2 SQIVND (reference sequence). V lost 6 bases and J 0 bases, leaving 4 bases between the germline ends. The CDR3 is made up of 12 amino acids. The CDR3 DNA is TGTGCCAGTAGGGACAGCACAGATACGCAGTATTTT. Translating it yields CASRDSTDTQYF.

This clonotype has at least ten counts. A much larger clone lies one base from this, so it may be a read error. The V call is TRBV9, the J call TRBJ2-2; possibly TRBD1 for D (6 bases). Germline loops: CDR1 SGDLS, CDR2 YYNGEE. This CDR3 region has 14 residues. CDR3 coding DNA: TGTGCCTGCAGCTGGGACATTTACACCGGGGAGCTGTTTTTT. Translation: CACSWDIYTGELFF.

The V call is TRBV5-6, the J call TRBJ2-2, with no clear D. V lost 3 bases and J lost 6, with 12 bases in between. This CDR3 is built from 14 residues. Germline V CDR1 and CDR2: SGHDT, YYEEEE. The CDR3 protein is CASSSRGSSGELFF. For the CDR3, the DNA is TGTGCCAGCAGCTCCCGCGGATCCTCCGGGGAGCTGTTTTTT. Full variable domain (outside the CDR3, taken from reference TRBV5-6 and TRBJ2-2): DAGVTQSPTHLIKTRGQQVTLRCSPKSGHDTVSWYQQALGQGPQFIFQYYEEEERQRGNFPDRFSGHQFPNYSSELNVNALLLGDSALYLCASSSRGSSGELFFGEGSRLTVL.

The chain uses TRBV6-1 and TRBJ2-3, with 10 bases that match TRBD2. CDR1 and CDR2 from the germline V gene are MNHNS and SASEGT. The trim removed 4 bases at V and 5 bases at J, leaving 6 bases unmatched. This CDR3 is built from 15 residues. The DNA for the CDR3 is TGTGCCAGCAGTGCCAAGCGGGGGGGCCTAGATACGCAGTATTTT. This encodes CASSAKRGGLDTQYF.

This clonotype was detected ten times or more. This chain links TRBV20-1 with TRBJ2-5; 15 bases are shared with TRBD2. CDR1 is DFQATT and CDR2 is SNEGSKA in the germline V gene (reference sequence). V gave up 5 bases and J gave up 4 bases; unmatched junction bases: 5. The CDR3 length is 15 residues. This CDR3 reads CSAGLAGGPGETQYF. The CDR3 DNA follows: TGCAGTGCTGGACTAGCGGGAGGGCCGGGAGAGACCCAGTACTTC.

This chain connects TRBV5-1 to TRBJ2-2; 9 nucleotides align to TRBD1. Losses at the gene ends were 2 bases for V and 3 bases for J; bases not matched to a gene: 5. Germline lookup yields CDR1 SGHRS and CDR2 YFSETQ. CDR3 size: 16 residues. CDR3 residues: CASSFSGTGYTGELFF. CDR3 sequence (DNA): TGCGCCAGCAGCTTCTCCGGGACAGGGTACACCGGGGAGCTGTTTTTT. The full variable domain, its missing parts supplied by reference TRBV5-1 and TRBJ2-2, is KAGVTQTPRYLIKTRGQQVTLSCSPISGHRSVSWYQQTPGQGLQFLFEYFSETQRNKGNFPGRFSGRQFSNSRSEMNVSTLELGDSALYLCASSFSGTGYTGELFFGEGSRLTVL.